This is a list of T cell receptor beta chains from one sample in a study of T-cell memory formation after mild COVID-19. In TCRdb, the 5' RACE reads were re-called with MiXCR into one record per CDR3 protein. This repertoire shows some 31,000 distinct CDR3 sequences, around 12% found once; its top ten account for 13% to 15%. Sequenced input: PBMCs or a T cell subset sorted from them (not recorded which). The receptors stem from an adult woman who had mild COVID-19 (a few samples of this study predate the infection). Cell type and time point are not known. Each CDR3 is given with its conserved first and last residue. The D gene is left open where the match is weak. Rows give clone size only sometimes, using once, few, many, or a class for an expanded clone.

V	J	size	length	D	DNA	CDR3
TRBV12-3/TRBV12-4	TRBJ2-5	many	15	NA	TGTGCCAGCAGTCCGGGTGGGATGTACCAAGAGACCCAGTACTTC	CASSPGGMYQETQYF
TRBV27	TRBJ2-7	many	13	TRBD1	TGTGCCAGCAGGGGGACAGGGTACGACGAGCAGTACTTC	CASRGTGYDEQYF
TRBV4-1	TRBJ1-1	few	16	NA	TGCGCCAGCAGCCAAGATTCGCGGATGATGAACACTGAAGCTTTCTTT	CASSQDSRMMNTEAFF
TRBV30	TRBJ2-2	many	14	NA	TGTGCCTGGAAGTCGTGGGAGGATGGCGGGGAGCTGTTTTTT	CAWKSWEDGGELFF
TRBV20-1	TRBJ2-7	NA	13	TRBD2	TGCAGTGCTAGAGAGGAGCGGGACTACGAGCAGTACTTC	CSAREERDYEQYF
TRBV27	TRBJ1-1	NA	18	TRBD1	TGCACCAGCCTTCGACGAGGGACAGAAGCCTCCATGAACACTGAAGCTTTCTTT	CTSLRRGTEASMNTEAFF
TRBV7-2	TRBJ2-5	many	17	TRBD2	TGTGCCAGCAGCTTATTACCCGGGACTAGCGGGATAGAGACCCAGTACTTC	CASSLLPGTSGIETQYF
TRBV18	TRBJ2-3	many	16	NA	TGTGCCAGCTCACCCTACACAGGGCGGAGCACAGATACGCAGTATTTT	CASSPYTGRSTDTQYF
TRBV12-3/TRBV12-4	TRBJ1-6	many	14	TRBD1	TGTGCCAGCAGGGGGGACAGGGAAAATTCACCCCTCCACTTT	CASRGDRENSPLHF
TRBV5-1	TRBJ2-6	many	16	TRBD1	TGCGCCAGCAGCACCCGGACAGGGGCCGGGGCCAACGTCCTGACTTTC	CASSTRTGAGANVLTF
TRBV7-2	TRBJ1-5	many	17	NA	TGTGCCAGCAGCTTAGGAGTGGACCGTTATAGCAATCAGCCCCAGCATTTT	CASSLGVDRYSNQPQHF
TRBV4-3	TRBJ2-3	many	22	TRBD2	TGCGCCAGCAGCCAAGATTTTATCCCTAGCGGGAGGGTTACCACCGCCAAGCGTACGCAGTATTTT	CASSQDFIPSGRVTTAKRTQYF
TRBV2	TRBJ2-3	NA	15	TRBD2	TGTGCCAGCAGTGAACTAGCGGACAGCACAGATACGCAGTATTTT	CASSELADSTDTQYF
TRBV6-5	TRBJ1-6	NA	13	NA	TGTGCCAGCAATGCTTGGCGGGATTCACCCCTCCACTTT	CASNAWRDSPLHF
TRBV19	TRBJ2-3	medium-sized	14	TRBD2	TGTGCCAGTAGCCTCGGGCGGGAGTCAGATACGCAGTATTTT	CASSLGRESDTQYF
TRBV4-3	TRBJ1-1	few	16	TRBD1	TGCGCCAGCAGCCCCAAGGGAGTAGGGGGCAACACTGAAGCTTTCTTT	CASSPKGVGGNTEAFF
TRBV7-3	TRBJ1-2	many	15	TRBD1	TGTGCCAGCAGCTTAAGCGGGACAGACAACTATGGCTACACCTTC	CASSLSGTDNYGYTF
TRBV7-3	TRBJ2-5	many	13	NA	TGTGCCAGCAGCCTGGGACAAGCAGAGACCCAGTACTTC	CASSLGQAETQYF
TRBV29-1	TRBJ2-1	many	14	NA	TGCAGCGTCTCCCCCAGGACTCCCACCAATGAGCAGTTCTTC	CSVSPRTPTNEQFF
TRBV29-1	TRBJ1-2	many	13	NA	TGCAGCGTTAAAGGGTCATCCCTTAGCGGCTACACCTTC	CSVKGSSLSGYTF
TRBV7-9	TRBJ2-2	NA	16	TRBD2	TGTGCCACTCCGGGACTAGCGGGTCTAGAGACCGGGGAGCTGTTTTTT	CATPGLAGLETGELFF
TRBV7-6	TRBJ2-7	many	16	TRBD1	TGTGCCAGCAGCCCCGGACAGGGTGTACCCATGTACGAGCAGTACTTC	CASSPGQGVPMYEQYF
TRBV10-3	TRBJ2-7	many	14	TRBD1	TGTGCCATCAGGGCCGGGACAGGGGCGCGGGAGCAGTACTTC	CAIRAGTGAREQYF
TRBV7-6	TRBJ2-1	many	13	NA	TGTGCCAGCAGCTTAGACGATTACAATGAGCAGTTCTTC	CASSLDDYNEQFF
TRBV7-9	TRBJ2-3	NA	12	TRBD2	TGTGCCAGCAGCTACGGGGGGGATACGCAGTATTTT	CASSYGGDTQYF
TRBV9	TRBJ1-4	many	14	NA	TGTGCCAGCAGCGTAGGTGGGCCTAATGAAAAACTGTTTTTT	CASSVGGPNEKLFF
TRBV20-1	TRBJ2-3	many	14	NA	TGCAGTGCCTCGACTTCGTCGTCCTCAGATACGCAGTATTTT	CSASTSSSSDTQYF
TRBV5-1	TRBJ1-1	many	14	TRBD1	TGCGCCAGCAGCTTGGAGCAGGGGGCCACTGAAGCTTTCTTT	CASSLEQGATEAFF
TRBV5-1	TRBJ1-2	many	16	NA	TGCGCCAGCAGCCCAGGGCCTCCTACGCCCTCCTATGGCTACACCTTC	CASSPGPPTPSYGYTF
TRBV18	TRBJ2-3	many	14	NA	TGTGCCAGCTCACCGAGCTCTCTGGGTGATACGCAGTATTTT	CASSPSSLGDTQYF
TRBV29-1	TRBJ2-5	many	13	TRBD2	TGCAGCGTTGCCCCGACTAGCGGGGAGACCCAGTACTTC	CSVAPTSGETQYF
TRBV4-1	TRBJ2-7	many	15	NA	TGCGCCAGCAGCCAAGATCCGGGCCTTCCCTACGAGCAGTACTTC	CASSQDPGLPYEQYF
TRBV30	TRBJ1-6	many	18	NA	TGTGCCTGGAGTTTGGCTTGGGGAAGGCTTTCAAGGAATTCACCCCTCCACTTT	CAWSLAWGRLSRNSPLHF
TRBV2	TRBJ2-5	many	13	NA	TGTGCCAGCAGCCACAGGCCAAAAGAGACCCAGTACTTC	CASSHRPKETQYF
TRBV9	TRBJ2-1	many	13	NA	TGTGCCAGCAGCGTGGCGGGGTACAATGAGCAGTTCTTC	CASSVAGYNEQFF
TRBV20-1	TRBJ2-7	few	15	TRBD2	TGCAGTGCACCGAAGCGGGAGGGCCGGTCCTACGAGCAGTACTTC	CSAPKREGRSYEQYF
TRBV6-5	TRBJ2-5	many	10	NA	TGTGCCAGCGGGCAAGAGACCCAGTACTTC	CASGQETQYF
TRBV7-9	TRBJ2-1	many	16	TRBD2	TGTGCCAGCAGGGAGGGAATAGCGGGAATATACAATGAGCAGTTCTTC	CASREGIAGIYNEQFF
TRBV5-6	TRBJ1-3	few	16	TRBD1	TGTGCCAGCAGTTACAGGGGTCTGAGCTCTGGAAACACCATATATTTT	CASSYRGLSSGNTIYF
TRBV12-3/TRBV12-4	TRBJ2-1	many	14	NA	TGTGCCAGCAGTTGGGGGGCCTCCTACAATGAGCAGTTCTTC	CASSWGASYNEQFF
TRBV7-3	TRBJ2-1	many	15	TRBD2	TGTGCCAGCTCGTCGAGCGCGGGGGTTAGGAATGAGCAGTTCTTC	CASSSSAGVRNEQFF
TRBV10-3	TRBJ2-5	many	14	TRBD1	TGTGCCATCAGTGGGACAGGACTTCAAGAGACCCAGTACTTC	CAISGTGLQETQYF
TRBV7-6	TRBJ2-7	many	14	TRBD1	TGTGCCAGCAGCCCAGGGGGTGGATCCTACGAGCAGTACTTC	CASSPGGGSYEQYF
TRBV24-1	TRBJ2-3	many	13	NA	TGTGCCACCGGGGACGACTTCACAGATACGCAGTATTTT	CATGDDFTDTQYF
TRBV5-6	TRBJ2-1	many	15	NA	TGTGCCAGCAGCCCATCCGGGACTCCGTACAATGAGCAGTTCTTC	CASSPSGTPYNEQFF
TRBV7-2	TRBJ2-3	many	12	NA	TGTGCCAGCAGCTTAGACAGGGCTTCTGGGTATTTT	CASSLDRASGYF
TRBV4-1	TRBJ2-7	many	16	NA	TGCGCCAGCAGCCAAGGGCTCTATAGGACCTCCTACGAGCAGTACTTC	CASSQGLYRTSYEQYF
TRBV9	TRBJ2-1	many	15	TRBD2	TGTGCCAGCAGCGTAGCTAGGCTAGCGGCCAATGAGCAGTTCTTC	CASSVARLAANEQFF
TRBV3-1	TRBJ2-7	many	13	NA	TGTGCCAGCAGCCCGCGGGACTCGCTGGGGCAGTACTTC	CASSPRDSLGQYF
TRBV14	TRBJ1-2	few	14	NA	TGTGCCAGCAGCCCACCGGACCGGATGGGACGCTACACCTTC	CASSPPDRMGRYTF
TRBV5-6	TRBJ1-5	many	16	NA	TGTGCCAGCAGCCGGGGAACGGGGTATAGCAATCAGCCCCAGCATTTT	CASSRGTGYSNQPQHF
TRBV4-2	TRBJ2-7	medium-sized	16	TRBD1	TGTGCCAGCAGCCAAAAGGAAGGGACAGGGGCGCATGAGCAGTACTTC	CASSQKEGTGAHEQYF
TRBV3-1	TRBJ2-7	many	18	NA	TGTGCCAGCAGCCGAGGCCGAGTATACGGGGGCGGGTCCTACGAGCAGTACTTC	CASSRGRVYGGGSYEQYF
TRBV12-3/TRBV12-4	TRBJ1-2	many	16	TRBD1	TGTGCCATCACTGCCCTCGGACAGGGGGCGTACTATGGCTACACCTTC	CAITALGQGAYYGYTF
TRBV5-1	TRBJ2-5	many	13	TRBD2	TGCGCCAGTCAACTAGCGGCCCAAGAGACCCAGTACTTC	CASQLAAQETQYF